A single sample gave rise to the 29 T cell receptor beta chains below, sequenced in a study of blood T cell repertoires in COVID-19. The table came from immunoSEQ multiplex PCR; TCRdb's copy has only in-frame clones and leaves some out. Of some 320,000 clones in the sample, more than 90% were seen once. Source material: PBMCs or T cells enriched from blood (not recorded which). Every receptor here comes from a man aged 55 to 70 who had recovered from COVID-19.

This clone was detected once. The chain joins TRBV7-9 to TRBJ1-1, with a possible D match to TRBD1 (5 bases). V lost 4 bases, J lost 4 bases, and 16 bases lay in between. This CDR3 comprises 15 residues. Germline CDR1 SEHNR, CDR2 FQNEAQ (reference sequence). The CDR3, as DNA: TGTGCCAGCAGCTCACCTCAGGGTTGGGGCACTGAAGCTTTCTTT. Translating it yields CASSSPQGWGTEAFF.

This chain connects TRBV6-6 to TRBJ2-1; TRBD1 matches at 9 bases. The V segment lost 0 bases and the J segment 8 bases; nucleotides outside the gene matches: 8. CDR1 MNHNY and CDR2 SVGAGI come from the germline V gene (reference sequence). The CDR3 has 16 amino acids. In DNA form, the CDR3 reads TGTGCCAGCAGTTACTCGAGGGGACAGGGAATCGATGAGCAGTTCTTC. Amino acids: CASSYSRGQGIDEQFF.

In nucleotides, the CDR3 is TGTGCCTGGCCTTATCCAGGCACTTTCAATGAAAAACTGTTTTTT. Amino acids: CAWPYPGTFNEKLFF. The chain uses TRBV30 and TRBJ1-4; D is unresolved. Trimming shortened V by 5 bases and J by 5 bases, and 18 bases separated the two germline ends. The CDR3 covers 15 residues. The germline gives CDR1 GTSNPN, CDR2 SVGIG (reference sequence).

This clone was found once. The chain uses TRBV29-1 and TRBJ1-1; possible D gene TRBD1, 6 bases. Germline CDR1 and CDR2: SQVTM and ANQGSEA. V was shortened by 3 bases and J by 4 bases, with 12 bases between the two germline ends. This CDR3 is built from 13 residues. CDR3 DNA: TGCAGCGTTGATGACAGGAGGAGCACTGAAGCTTTCTTT. This gives the protein CSVDDRRSTEAFF.

This sequence joins TRBV6-1 and TRBJ2-1; a weak D match, TRBD2 (5 bases). Germline V gene sequence: CDR1 MNHNS, CDR2 SASEGT. Trimming took 2 bases from V and 7 from J, leaving 18 bases between them. The CDR3 contains 16 residues. The chain's CDR3 is CASSEIGGPNRNEQFF. CDR3 nucleotide sequence: TGTGCCAGCAGTGAAATTGGAGGTCCGAACAGAAATGAGCAGTTCTTC.

The chain couples TRBV6-6 to TRBJ2-2; D gene unclear. Trimming removed 2 bases at V and 4 bases at J, with 5 bases between. CDR3 length: 13 amino acids. Germline CDR1 and CDR2: MNHNY and SVGAGI (reference sequence). The CDR3 spells CASSYLGTGELFF. The CDR3, as DNA: TGTGCCAGCAGTTACCTAGGCACCGGGGAGCTGTTTTTT.

This clone appeared once. This sequence joins TRBV7-3 and TRBJ1-4, with 11 bases that match TRBD1. The CDR3 has 16 residues. The V gene's germline CDR1 is SGHTA and CDR2 FQGTGA. The V and J ends lost 5 bases and 3 bases, in that order; junction bases with no gene match: 5. The CDR3 reads CASSRRTGGSNEKLFF. CDR3 DNA sequence: TGTGCCAGCAGCCGACGGACAGGGGGCTCTAATGAAAAACTGTTTTTT.

CDR3 sequence reads: CASSLRQGIKHF. In DNA form, the CDR3 reads TGTGCCAGCAGTCTCCGACAGGGGATAAAGCATTTT. This chain joins TRBV28 and TRBJ1-5, with 8 nucleotides matching TRBD1. Germline CDR1 MDHEN, CDR2 SYDVKM. The CDR3 loop spans 12 amino acids. The V segment lost 5 bases and the J segment 14 bases; nucleotides outside the gene matches: 8.

The chain links TRBV4-2 to TRBJ2-1; 7 bases match TRBD1. Trimming removed 0 bases from V and 2 bases from J; junction bases left unmatched: 4. The CDR3 has 16 residues. Germline V gene sequence: CDR1 LGHNA, CDR2 YNFKEQ. The CDR3 spells CASSQDNRGAYNEQFF. CDR3 coding DNA: TGTGCCAGCAGCCAAGATAACAGGGGAGCCTACAATGAGCAGTTCTTC.

The J gene is TRBJ1-1, the V gene TRBV28; no definite D call. CDR3 size: 15 residues. The V end lost 3 bases, the J end lost 3 bases, and 14 bases lay between the germline ends. The germline gives CDR1 MDHEN, CDR2 SYDVKM. The CDR3 protein is CASSFRETAHTEAFF. CDR3 nucleotide sequence: TGTGCCAGCAGTTTTAGGGAGACGGCTCACACTGAAGCTTTCTTT.

This clone was seen a handful of times. The rearrangement uses TRBV24-1 and TRBJ1-2; 11 bases line up with TRBD1. Per the germline V gene, CDR1 is KGHDR and CDR2 is SFDVKD. The CDR3 is 15 residues long. The ends lost 4 bases at V and 5 bases at J; junction bases unmatched: 5. The CDR3 nucleotides read TGTGCCACCAGTGAGCCGGGACAGGGGGAATATGGCTACACCTTC. It specifies CATSEPGQGEYGYTF.

The chain couples TRBV2 to TRBJ2-2; TRBD2 might be the D (6 bases). The germline V gene has CDR1 SNHLY and CDR2 FYNNEI. The CDR3 has 12 amino acids. V shed 4 bases and J shed 7 bases, with 7 bases lying between them. The CDR3: CASSGGDGELFF. Here the CDR3 DNA reads TGTGCCAGCAGTGGCGGGGACGGGGAGCTGTTTTTT. The full variable domain, its missing parts supplied by reference TRBV2 and TRBJ2-2, is EPEVTQTPSHQVTQMGQEVILRCVPISNHLYFYWYRQILGQKVEFLVSFYNNEISEKSEIFDDQFSVERPDGSNFTLKIRSTKLEDSAMYFCASSGGDGELFFGEGSRLTVL.

The J gene is TRBJ2-7, the V gene TRBV18; 9 bases are a match to TRBD2. Germline CDR1 and CDR2: KGHSH and LQKENI. This CDR3 spans 16 amino acids. Trimming at V came to 3 bases and at J to 3 bases, leaving 9 bases not matched to a gene. Written as DNA, the CDR3 is TGTGCCAGCTCACCCCAGGGGAGTAGCGGGAGCTACGAGCAGTACTTC. It specifies CASSPQGSSGSYEQYF.

V gene TRBV6-5 combines with J gene TRBJ1-5; 8 bases map to TRBD1. The CDR3 extends over 15 amino acids. Germline loops: CDR1 MNHEY, CDR2 SVGAGI. Trimming cost V 4 bases and J 2 bases; bases outside gene matches: 4. The CDR3 DNA reads TGTGCCAGCAGTTCGACAGGGGCTGGCAATCAGCCCCAGCATTTT. This translates into CASSSTGAGNQPQHF.

The chain joins TRBV7-9 to TRBJ2-7; tentatively, D is TRBD2 (6 bases). With 5 bases removed from V and 2 bases from J, the gap between germline ends came to 13 bases. Germline CDR1 reads SEHNR; CDR2 reads FQNEAQ (reference sequence). There are 14 residues in the CDR3. DNA for the CDR3: TGTGCCAGCAGCATCGGGACTTCCCCCTACGAGCAGTACTTC. Residues: CASSIGTSPYEQYF. The full variable domain, its missing parts supplied by reference TRBV7-9 and TRBJ2-7, is DTGVSQNPRHKITKRGQNVTFRCDPISEHNRLYWYRQTLGQGPEFLTYFQNEAQLEKSRLLSDRFSAERPKGSFSTLEIQRTEQGDSAMYLCASSIGTSPYEQYFGPGTRLTVT.

The genes are TRBV30 and TRBJ1-1; maybe TRBD1 (5 bases). The CDR3 loop spans 13 amino acids. V lost 3 bases to trimming and J lost 0 bases, with 8 bases between them. Germline V gene data show CDR1 as GTSNPN and CDR2 as SVGIG (reference sequence). This chain's CDR3 is CAWRRQMNTEAFF. The CDR3 bases are TGTGCCTGGAGAAGACAGATGAACACTGAAGCTTTCTTT.

The chain combines TRBV7-6 with TRBJ1-1; no definite D call. The CDR3 is 14 residues long. Trimming removed 1 base from V and 1 base from J, with 7 bases in between. Per germline, CDR1 SGHVS and CDR2 FNYEAQ. The CDR3 loop is CASSLGRSNTEAFF. DNA for the CDR3: TGTGCCAGCAGCTTAGGCCGGTCGAACACTGAAGCTTTCTTT.

The chain combines TRBV7-2 with TRBJ1-1; D unclear. The CDR3 runs 14 residues. Trimming took off 1 base at V and 0 bases at J, with 6 bases between the two ends. Per germline, CDR1 SGHTA and CDR2 FQGNSA. CDR3 nucleotide sequence: TGTGCCAGCAGCTTAGGAGCCATGAACACTGAAGCTTTCTTT. Its translation is CASSLGAMNTEAFF.

The V call is TRBV4-3, the J call TRBJ1-2, with TRBD1 matching 9 bases. J was trimmed by 3 bases and V by 4 bases; bases with no gene match: 3. CDR3 size: 14 residues. CDR1 and CDR2 (germline): LGHNA, YSLEER. The CDR3 DNA follows: TGCGCCAGCAGCCGGGACAGGGAATACTATGGCTACACCTTC. Translation gives CASSRDREYYGYTF.

The chain couples TRBV5-5 to TRBJ2-6; D gene ambiguous. Germline CDR1 SGHKS, CDR2 YYEKEE (reference sequence). Trimming cost V 0 bases and J 0 bases, with 7 bases left between them. The CDR3 loop spans 16 amino acids. Here the CDR3 DNA reads TGTGCCAGCAGCTTGGGACATCGCTCTGGGGCCAACGTCCTGACTTTC. Protein product: CASSLGHRSGANVLTF.

This chain links TRBV11-3 with TRBJ2-1; TRBD2 aligns across 13 bases. CDR1 and CDR2 from the germline V gene are SGHNT and YENEEA. V dropped 5 bases and J dropped 9; count of bases not matched to a gene: 7. The CDR3 has 15 residues. The CDR3 sequence: CASSGAGLAGFEQFF. In DNA form, the CDR3 reads TGTGCCAGCAGCGGAGCGGGACTAGCGGGATTTGAGCAGTTCTTC. Together with reference TRBV11-3 and TRBJ2-1, the CDR3 gives the full variable domain: EAGVVQSPRYKIIEKKQPVAFWCNPISGHNTLYWYLQNLGQGPELLIRYENEEAVDDSQLPKDRFSAERLKGVDSTLKIQPAELGDSAVYLCASSGAGLAGFEQFFGPGTRLTVL.

The chain links TRBV11-2 to TRBJ2-7; D ambiguous. This CDR3 contains 15 residues. The V end was cut by 6 bases, the J end by 0 bases, with 15 bases between. Germline V gene sequence: CDR1 SGHAT, CDR2 FQNNGV. The CDR3 loop reads CASSSVAASSYEQYF. In DNA, the CDR3 is TGTGCCAGCAGTTCGGTGGCAGCGAGCTCCTACGAGCAGTACTTC.

This clone was counted once. CDR3 sequence: CASSLVPAVNEQFF. DNA of the CDR3: TGTGCCAGCAGCTTAGTCCCAGCGGTCAATGAGCAGTTCTTC. This chain links TRBV7-2 with TRBJ2-1; D is perhaps TRBD2 (5 bases). CDR1 is SGHTA and CDR2 is FQGNSA in the germline V gene. Trimming took 1 base from V and 6 from J, leaving 10 bases between them. The CDR3 extends over 14 amino acids.

The chain employs TRBV4-2 and TRBJ2-1, with 9 bases fitting TRBD2. After removal of 3 bases from V and 5 bases from J, the junction contained 5 bases not matched to a gene. Per germline, CDR1 LGHNA and CDR2 YNFKEQ. The CDR3 length is 15 residues. The CDR3 sequence is CASSQTSGMNNEQFF. The CDR3 bases are TGTGCCAGCAGCCAGACTAGCGGTATGAACAATGAGCAGTTCTTC.

This clone was picked up a small number of times. The chain carries TRBV5-5 and TRBJ1-3; 9 bases are shared with TRBD1. From germline, CDR1 is SGHKS and CDR2 YYEKEE (reference sequence). Trimming cost V 4 bases and J 0 bases; bases outside gene matches: 5. There are 16 residues in the CDR3. The CDR3 DNA reads as TGTGCCAGCAGCCGGGACAGGGCTTACTCTGGAAACACCATATATTTT. It encodes CASSRDRAYSGNTIYF.

The chain has TRBV5-1 and TRBJ1-6, with D tentatively TRBD1 (6 bases). CDR3 length equals 16 residues. V dropped 4 bases and J dropped 0 bases, with 11 bases sitting between them. The germline gives CDR1 SGHRS, CDR2 YFSETQ. This CDR3 reads CASSGGASSYNSPLHF. The CDR3 DNA reads as TGCGCCAGCAGCGGGGGGGCGAGCTCCTATAATTCACCCCTCCACTTT. Supplemented by reference TRBV5-1 and TRBJ1-6, the full variable domain reads KAGVTQTPRYLIKTRGQQVTLSCSPISGHRSVSWYQQTPGQGLQFLFEYFSETQRNKGNFPGRFSGRQFSNSRSEMNVSTLELGDSALYLCASSGGASSYNSPLHFGNGTRLTVT.

This chain links TRBV30 with TRBJ1-5; D call uncertain. Germline-derived CDR1 and CDR2 are GTSNPN and SVGIG (reference sequence). With 0 bases removed from V and 4 bases from J, the gap between germline ends came to 7 bases. The CDR3 runs to 13 residues. The CDR3 DNA reads TGTGCCTGGAGTGTACTGGAGAATCAGCCCCAGCATTTT. It yields the protein CAWSVLENQPQHF. Variable domain in full (rest from reference TRBV30 and TRBJ1-5): SQTIHQWPATLVQPVGSPLSLECTVEGTSNPNLYWYRQAAGRGLQLLFYSVGIGQISSEVPQNLSASRPQDRQFILSSKKLLLSDSGFYLCAWSVLENQPQHFGDGTRLSIL.

This rearrangement joins TRBV4-2 to TRBJ1-4, with TRBD1 identical over 7 bases. Trimming at V came to 3 bases and at J to 4 bases, leaving 8 bases not matched to a gene. The CDR3 covers 16 residues. Looked up from germline, CDR1 is LGHNA and CDR2 is YNFKEQ. Written as DNA, the CDR3 is TGTGCCAGCAGCCAGGGTACGACAGGGTTTAATGAAAAACTGTTTTTT. It specifies CASSQGTTGFNEKLFF.

This clone was found once. This chain connects TRBV27 to TRBJ1-2; TRBD1 agrees at 12 bases. The germline CDR1 and CDR2 sequences are MNHEY and SMNVEV (reference sequence). CDR3 length equals 17 residues. The V gene end was trimmed by 4 bases and the J gene end by 2 bases; junction bases not matched to a gene: 8. The CDR3 region is CASSSTGTGGDNYGYTF. Here the CDR3 DNA reads TGTGCCAGCAGTTCCACCGGGACAGGGGGCGACAACTATGGCTACACCTTC.